This T cell receptor beta chain was identified in a study of human T cells and chemical hapten exposure. About the research overall: How much TCR each sample yielded varied, mostly because pooled library volumes differed slightly.

Study conclusions and caveats: There was no change with DPC sensitization in TCRs above 1 in 1000 frequency.

This clonotype was counted ten times or more. The antigen is not known. TCRdb reanalysed the 5' RACE reads using MiXCR and keeps one entry per CDR3 protein. The data show some 150,000 distinct CDR3 sequences, 3.5% to 5% seen once. Total RNA came from unfractionated whole blood. Germline V gene sequence: CDR1 SQVTM, CDR2 ANQGSEA. V gave up 3 bases and J gave up 2 bases, with 12 bases separating them. This CDR3 is 14 amino acids long. The origin of this receptor is a female donor in good health. This rearrangement joins TRBV29-1 to TRBJ2-3; the D gene could be TRBD1 or TRBD2 (5 bases each). The CDR3 sequence is CSVDRGAYTDTQYF. The CDR3 nucleotides are TGCAGCGTTGATCGAGGGGCCTACACAGATACGCAGTATTTT.